This T cell receptor (beta chain) was recorded in a study of PD-L1 blockade in urothelial cancer. This clone was picked up one time. This CDR3 is 15 amino acids long. Germline lookup yields CDR1 LNHNV and CDR2 YYDKDF (reference sequence). V lost 1 base to trimming and J lost 3 bases, with 12 bases between them. The method was immunoSEQ multiplex PCR; TCRdb's version includes in-frame clones alone and lacks a portion of them. The sample holds about 50,000 clones; approximately 85% are singletons and the top ten take 1.9%. Time point defined: peripheral blood 6 weeks after treatment start. The input for sequencing was PBMCs, taken around atezolizumab (anti-PD-L1) treatment. The chain links TRBV15 to TRBJ2-5; perhaps TRBD1 as D (6 bases). This clonotype originated in a man aged 45-65 years with urothelial cancer. The CDR3 region is CATSRAPAGEETQYF. The CDR3 DNA reads TGTGCCACCAGCAGAGCCCCCGCAGGGGAAGAGACCCAGTACTTC.